Detailed here is one T cell receptor (beta chain). Its antigen is not known. The data originate from a study of blood T cells in healthy people across ages. Study conclusions and caveats: Naive CD4+ cell counts and diversity both ran higher in long-lived than in aged donors. Without sorted subsets, naive and antigen-experienced compartments could not be conclusively compared.

A J-beta primer mix and a sample-barcoded 5' primer were used in a second PCR of roughly 7 to 12 cycles. MiXCR, applied by TCRdb to the 5' RACE reads, yields one record per CDR3 protein. This table holds more than 750,000 distinct CDR3 sequences, almost 30% found once. CDR1 SGHRS and CDR2 YFSETQ come from the germline V gene. This CDR3 is built from 20 residues. The ends were cut back, 0 bases at V and 4 bases at J, with 26 bases in the middle. The data were also submitted as part of a second study, on T cells of mothers and their children. That source adds: A few healthy Caucasian mothers, along with their six children, were the donors. It was related mother-child pairs that showed slightly higher overlap than unrelated pairs, without reaching significance.

What was sequenced was blood. V is TRBV5-1 and J is TRBJ2-1; a possible D gene is TRBD2 (5 bases). The source is a woman in her thirties or forties in good health. CDR3 sequence: CASSLEILRGALFLYNEQFF. CDR3 DNA sequence: TGCGCCAGCAGCTTGGAAATCCTCCGGGGAGCTCTTTTTTTGTACAATGAGCAGTTCTTC.